This T cell receptor (beta chain) appears in the sequencing data of a study of blood T cell repertoires in COVID-19. Whole-study context: Acute-phase and convalescent COVID-19 samples originated in the United States, Italy and Spain. T cells, B-cell-depleted T cells, or PBMCs supplied cDNA or gDNA.

Germline V gene sequence: CDR1 LNHDA, CDR2 SQIVND (reference sequence). With V trimmed by 8 bases and J by 6 bases, 3 bases remained unmatched. The CDR3 is 13 residues long. As originally analysed: Amplification of reference gene primers was used by the study to estimate nucleated cell counts. The protocol was immunoSEQ multiplex PCR, while the TCRdb copy is restricted to in-frame clones and leaves out a portion. V and J calls and clone size are those listed in that table; D and trimming were worked out from the DNA. The sample lists tens of thousands of clones, just over 85% occurring once. The source of this sequence is a human donor in a cohort sampled during active COVID-19. The chain couples TRBV19 to TRBJ2-1; 11 bases agree with TRBD1. The sample comprised peripheral blood. DNA of the CDR3: TGTGCCAGTTCCGGGACAGGGGGCAATGAGCAGTTCTTC. It specifies CASSGTGGNEQFF.